The source of this TCR beta chain is a study of monozygotic twins with cystic fibrosis (dated by TCRdb to the early 2020s). About the full investigation: Barcoded libraries were prepared with approximately 16 PCR cycles from three micrograms of fragmented DNA. Twins were ranked among 1,060 cohort participants for weight-for-height and FEVPerc (FEV1 disease centile) at the day of blood sampling. Data for three of the twin pairs had been reported previously in another context. TCR beta repertoires were compared within and between 16 monozygotic twin pairs with cystic fibrosis so that genetic influence on V and J gene usage could be assessed. The cohort included ten female and six male twin pairs, mostly children and adolescents, aged roughly 2.0 to 40 years with a median of 9.1 years.

Spanning cysteine to phenylalanine, the CDR3 consists of 16 amino acids. Of the read, only the CDR3 DNA is kept; its 48 bases are in frame from base 1. V is clipped by 4 bases and J by 3 bases, and the sequence between their germline boundaries is 19 bases long. Looking up the germline V gene yields CDR1 SGDLS and CDR2 YYNGEE. A remark on this clone: No cognate antigen has been identified for it. Per-nucleotide qualities are absent, and no much larger clonotype sits a single base away.

TCR beta CDR3 regions were amplified by multiplex PCR with the immunoSEQ immune profiling system according to the manufacturer's instructions. An Illumina NextSeq system was used to carry out the sequencing. As for how the authors treated the data: Sequence data were processed on the immunoSEQ Analyzer platform, and clonality was calculated as the square root of Simpson's index of productive rearrangements. V and J usage similarity was measured by Jensen-Shannon distance, and CDR3 generation probabilities were computed with OLGA. Shared CDR3 sequences were searched in the immuneACCESS database (August 2020) and in VDJdb (December 2020). TCRdb re-hosts the immuneACCESS table, in-frame sequences only. Its copies lack some clones; in the studies checked, an unresolved V gene accounts for under half of them, and the cause for the rest is not known. V and J calls and clone size come straight from that table; D and trimming were deduced from the DNA. For this sample the table gives 20,000 to 25,000 clones, of which 95% to 98% were detected only once. The ten top clones hold roughly 0.15% of the sample.

Paper-wide results and their limitations: V gene usage was most similar to the co-twin in 13 of 16 pairs, and J usage was most similar to the co-twin in 8 of 16 pairs, which suggests genetic constraints. Simpson clonality was found to be generally low (median approximately 0.0094), suggesting a naive-dominated repertoire, although higher clonality was observed in the most severely affected patients. Sharing of nucleotide-identical clonotypes was significantly greater within monozygotic CF twin pairs than between unrelated CF individuals (P = 0.000026, Mann-Whitney). No association turned up between shared CDR3 numbers and age, concordance or disease severity, and the cohort was small.

The twin pairs came from the European Cystic Fibrosis Twin and Sibling Study Cohort, a cohort that recruited patients from 150 to 200 CF clinics across 14 European countries. Both zygosity and CFTR genotype were checked in-house, and zygosity was tested with multiplex PCR across nine short tandem repeat loci. Peripheral blood was taken from each twin, and clinical parameters were recorded on the day of blood sampling. Genomic DNA was isolated from peripheral blood cells with phenol/chloroform and kept in TE buffer at 4 degrees C. Sequenced sample: blood. The sequence was obtained from a girl aged 5-17 years with cystic fibrosis. This receptor chain uses TRBV9 and TRBJ1-1; a tentative D call is TRBD1 (5 bases match). The CDR3 amino acid sequence is: CASSPGVRVGDTEAFF. The nucleotides are TGTGCCAGCAGCCCGGGCGTGCGTGTAGGGGACACTGAAGCTTTCTTT.